Presented here are 28 T cell receptor beta chains from one specimen sequenced in a study of PD-1 blockade in classical Hodgkin lymphoma. No patient escaped relapse after autologous stem cell transplantation, and brentuximab vedotin exposure varied. Libraries were prepared by immunoSEQ multiplex PCR; TCRdb keeps only in-frame clonotypes and omits some of them. Among about 63,000 clones, 85% to 90% were seen once, and the ten largest hold roughly 5%. Sequenced material: peripheral blood mononuclear cells (PBMCs), taken before the second cycle of nivolumab. The receptors were gathered from a human donor with classical Hodgkin lymphoma.

The chain joins TRBV10-3 to TRBJ2-3; D possibly uses TRBD1 or TRBD2 (6 bases each). The CDR3 is 14 amino acids. Trimming pared 10 bases from V and 1 base from J, leaving 15 bases between. Looked up from germline, CDR1 is ENHRY and CDR2 is SYGVKD. The CDR3 loop is CASTGGPGTDTQYF. In DNA, the CDR3 is TGTGCCAGCACCGGGGGCCCGGGCACAGATACGCAGTATTTT.

This chain joins TRBV6-6 and TRBJ1-1, with D possibly being TRBD1 (5 bases). The CDR3 is made up of 13 amino acids. Germline loops: CDR1 MNHNY, CDR2 SVGAGI (reference sequence). The V end lost 7 bases, the J end lost 1 base, and 10 bases lay between the germline ends. The CDR3 coding sequence is TGTGCCAGCACGGGGGGAGAGAACACTGAAGCTTTCTTT. Translated: CASTGGENTEAFF.

The chain recombines TRBV27 with TRBJ1-1, with D perhaps TRBD1 (6 bases). V lost 2 bases and J 10 bases, leaving 14 bases between the germline ends. Germline V gives CDR1 MNHEY, CDR2 SMNVEV (reference sequence). The CDR3 totals 13 residues. CDR3 bases: TGTGCCAGCAGTTTAAACAGGGTCGGAGGAGCTTTCTTT. Translation gives CASSLNRVGGAFF.

This clone was detected a few times. The CDR3 sequence is CASSPDRSYGYTF. The CDR3 region has the DNA TGTGCCAGCAGCCCGGACAGATCTTATGGCTACACCTTC. The chain recombines TRBV7-9 with TRBJ1-2, with D possibly TRBD1 on 6 matching bases. The CDR3 loop spans 13 amino acids. Germline V gene lookup returns CDR1 SEHNR and CDR2 FQNEAQ (reference sequence). V shed 5 bases and J shed 5 bases, with 12 bases lying between them.

This clone has only a few counts. This rearrangement joins TRBV10-1 to TRBJ1-2; D may be TRBD1 (6 bases). V was shortened by 6 bases and J by 4 bases, with 12 bases between the two germline ends. The CDR3 runs to 13 residues. Germline CDR1 WNHNN, CDR2 SYGVQD (reference sequence). Written as DNA, the CDR3 is TGCGCCAGCAGCCATCAGGGGAGCTATGGCTACACCTTC. Its translation: CASSHQGSYGYTF.

The chain links TRBV5-1 to TRBJ1-5, with 7 bases identical to TRBD1. CDR3 length: 16 amino acids. Losses at the gene ends were 0 bases for V and 2 bases for J; bases not matched to a gene: 5. Germline values: CDR1 SGHRS, CDR2 YFSETQ. The CDR3 here is CASSLVPGGGNQPQHF. DNA of the CDR3: TGCGCCAGCAGCTTGGTGCCAGGGGGTGGCAATCAGCCCCAGCATTTT.

This chain connects TRBV5-1 to TRBJ1-5; no reliable D call. V lost 0 bases to trimming and J lost 3 bases, with 7 bases between them. CDR1 and CDR2 (germline): SGHRS, YFSETQ. The CDR3 runs to 14 residues. In DNA form, the CDR3 reads TGCGCCAGCAGCTTGGATCAACCCAATCAGCCCCAGCATTTT. Translated: CASSLDQPNQPQHF.

Only a few counts were recorded for this clone. The chain carries TRBV5-1 and TRBJ2-3; D might be TRBD2 (7 bases). Per germline, CDR1 SGHRS and CDR2 YFSETQ. Trimming removed 0 bases from V and 5 bases from J, with 13 bases in between. This CDR3 spans 15 amino acids. CDR3 residues: CASSLVGGAGDTQYF. As DNA, the CDR3 is TGCGCCAGCAGCTTGGTTGGGGGGGCAGGAGATACGCAGTATTTT.

This clone was recorded a few times. The gene calls are TRBV7-2 and TRBJ1-4; 7 positions agree with TRBD1. Unmatched junction bases numbered 16, after V lost 5 bases and J lost 7 bases. CDR1 SGHTA and CDR2 FQGNSA come from the germline V gene. The CDR3 extends over 17 amino acids. In DNA form, the CDR3 reads TGTGCCAGCAGCCAACCACACGGGGGGACAGAGCGTGAAAAACTGTTTTTT. Translated: CASSQPHGGTEREKLFF.

This clone was counted a few times. The V gene is TRBV5-1, the J gene TRBJ1-2; D gene ambiguous. V was cut by 2 bases and J by 9 bases, with 14 bases left in between. CDR1 SGHRS and CDR2 YFSETQ come from the germline V gene. This CDR3 is built from 13 residues. The CDR3 sequence is CASSFGNPASYTF. CDR3 nucleotides: TGCGCCAGCAGCTTCGGGAATCCTGCAAGCTACACCTTC.

The genes are TRBV19 and TRBJ1-1; 10 nucleotides line up with TRBD1. The CDR3 is 12 residues long. Germline V CDR1 and CDR2: LNHDA, SQIVND (reference sequence). V gave up 8 bases and J gave up 10 bases; unmatched junction bases: 7. This chain's CDR3 is CASSTGGGGAFF. The CDR3 DNA reads TGTGCCAGTTCGACAGGGGGCGGTGGAGCTTTCTTT.

This chain joins TRBV5-1 and TRBJ1-1, with 7 bases aligning to TRBD1. The CDR3 has 15 residues. The germline V gene encodes CDR1 SGHRS and CDR2 YFSETQ. Trimming cost V 2 bases and J 1 base; bases outside gene matches: 5. CDR3 sequence: CASSFEGAANTEAFF. The CDR3 DNA sequence: TGCGCCAGCAGCTTTGAGGGGGCGGCGAACACTGAAGCTTTCTTT.

This clone occurred a few times. The chain uses TRBV4-1 and TRBJ2-4; TRBD1 matches at 7 bases. The CDR3 is made up of 16 amino acids. Germline V CDR1 and CDR2: MGHRA, YSYEKL. V shed 0 bases, J shed 2 bases, and the junction held 4 bases outside the gene matches. DNA for the CDR3: TGCGCCAGCAGCCAAGAAAGGACAGGCTCCAAAAACATTCAGTACTTC. Translation: CASSQERTGSKNIQYF.

The chain carries TRBV5-1 and TRBJ1-4; 8 nucleotides line up with TRBD1. V dropped 4 bases and J dropped 7; count of bases not matched to a gene: 9. The CDR3 has 15 amino acids. The germline V gene encodes CDR1 SGHRS and CDR2 YFSETQ. The CDR3 nucleotides are TGCGCCAGCAGCACAGGGGGGCAGAAGAGTGAAAAACTGTTTTTT. The encoded protein is CASSTGGQKSEKLFF.

This clone was seen once. The chain combines TRBV6-1 with TRBJ2-1; the D gene is possibly TRBD1 (6 bases). Trimming took 5 bases from V and 6 from J, leaving 14 bases between them. Germline CDR1 reads MNHNS; CDR2 reads SASEGT. The CDR3 contains 14 residues. CDR3 in amino acids: CASSLDRIVNEQFF. CDR3 DNA: TGTGCCAGCAGTCTAGACAGGATAGTCAATGAGCAGTTCTTC.

The chain couples TRBV5-8 to TRBJ2-7, with D hard to call. The V gene lost 4 bases and the J gene lost 9 bases, with 14 bases spanning the gap. The CDR3 is 12 amino acids. The germline gives CDR1 SGHTS, CDR2 YDEGEE. The CDR3 protein is CASSLEAFRQYF. Written as DNA, the CDR3 is TGTGCCAGCAGCCTAGAAGCCTTCAGGCAGTACTTC.

J is TRBJ1-6 and V is TRBV6-6; D is ambiguous. The CDR3 sequence is 13 residues long. The germline CDR1 and CDR2 sequences are MNHNY and SVGAGI (reference sequence). The V end lost 7 bases, the J end lost 5 bases, and 9 bases lay between the germline ends. The CDR3 sequence is CASKWADNSPLHF. DNA of the CDR3: TGTGCCAGCAAGTGGGCGGATAATTCACCCCTCCACTTT.

This chain uses TRBV27 with TRBJ2-2; D might be TRBD1 or TRBD2, each matching 6 bases. V shed 10 bases and J shed 0 bases, with 18 bases lying between them. CDR1 MNHEY and CDR2 SMNVEV come from the germline V gene (reference sequence). The CDR3 has 16 amino acids. The CDR3 DNA is TGTGCCACCTACCCGGGGGCCATCCCGAACACCGGGGAGCTGTTTTTT. Translating it yields CATYPGAIPNTGELFF.

The chain has TRBV18 and TRBJ2-7; 8 bases agree with TRBD1. The CDR3 sequence is 14 residues long. Germline loops: CDR1 KGHSH, CDR2 LQKENI. J was trimmed by 4 bases and V by 3 bases; bases with no gene match: 5. The CDR3 here is CASSPGQGAYEQYF. CDR3 sequence (DNA): TGTGCCAGCTCACCGGGCCAGGGGGCATACGAGCAGTACTTC.

The chain uses TRBV6-5 and TRBJ2-3; TRBD2 matches at 12 bases. The V segment lost 4 bases and the J segment 0 bases; nucleotides outside the gene matches: 2. The CDR3 runs 16 residues. Germline V lookup: CDR1 MNHEY, CDR2 SVGAGI. This CDR3 reads CASSWTSGVSTDTQYF. Here the CDR3 DNA reads TGTGCCAGCAGTTGGACTAGCGGGGTTAGCACAGATACGCAGTATTTT.

The chain has TRBV7-8 and TRBJ1-2; D remains unclear. The CDR3 has 14 residues. Trimming pared 1 base from V and 3 bases from J, leaving 9 bases between. Germline loops: CDR1 SGHVS, CDR2 FQNEAQ. Written as DNA, the CDR3 is TGTGCCAGCAGCTTAGTTTCAGCGGACTATGGCTACACCTTC. Encoded protein: CASSLVSADYGYTF.

The chain is built from TRBV5-1 and TRBJ2-3; no definite D call. CDR1 SGHRS and CDR2 YFSETQ come from the germline V gene. The CDR3 contains 12 residues. V gave up 0 bases and J gave up 7 bases, with 6 bases separating them. CDR3 region: CASSLVGNTQYF. In DNA, the CDR3 is TGCGCCAGCAGCTTGGTCGGAAATACGCAGTATTTT.

The V call is TRBV6-5, the J call TRBJ1-3; D gene uncertain. The CDR3 has 14 amino acids. V lost 6 bases and J 0 bases, leaving 9 bases between the germline ends. CDR1 is MNHEY and CDR2 is SVGAGI in the germline V gene. The CDR3 loop reads CASRQSLSGNTIYF. CDR3 in DNA: TGTGCCAGCAGACAATCCCTCTCTGGAAACACCATATATTTT.

This rearrangement joins TRBV27 to TRBJ2-7; 10 nucleotides line up with TRBD1. The trim removed 2 bases at V and 6 bases at J, leaving 1 base unmatched. The V gene's germline CDR1 is MNHEY and CDR2 SMNVEV (reference sequence). The CDR3 extends over 13 amino acids. CDR3 protein: CASSLRTGGEQYF. DNA for the CDR3: TGTGCCAGCAGTTTACGGACAGGGGGCGAGCAGTACTTC.

V gene TRBV12-2 combines with J gene TRBJ1-1; TRBD1 reflects the table's D call only, with no check against the DNA. TRBV12-2 is classified as a pseudogene. This CDR3 has 15 residues. Written as DNA, the CDR3 is TGTGCAAGTCGCCCTTGGACAGACGAATTCTTAGAAGCTTTCTTT. Its translation: CASRPWTDEFLEAFF.

The V call is TRBV5-1, the J call TRBJ1-4, with a possible D match to TRBD1 (5 bases). Germline CDR1 SGHRS, CDR2 YFSETQ. V lost 2 bases, J lost 8 bases, and 10 bases lay in between. The CDR3 is made up of 13 amino acids. DNA for the CDR3: TGCGCCAGCAGCTTTGGAGGGGAGGAAAAACTGTTTTTT. Translated, it gives CASSFGGEEKLFF.

The genes are TRBV5-4 and TRBJ2-1; 9 nucleotides align to TRBD2. CDR1 is SGHNT and CDR2 is YYREEE in the germline V gene (reference sequence). Trimming cost V 3 bases and J 8 bases; bases outside gene matches: 18. This CDR3 comprises 18 residues. CDR3 protein: CASSSGGPGGGAVHEQFF. CDR3 nucleotides: TGTGCCAGCAGCTCAGGCGGCCCTGGCGGGGGGGCGGTGCATGAGCAGTTCTTC.

This chain uses TRBV7-8 with TRBJ2-7, with D perhaps assigned TRBD1 or TRBD2 (6 bases each). The germline V gene encodes CDR1 SGHVS and CDR2 FQNEAQ. Trimming cost V 0 bases and J 4 bases, with 10 bases left between them. The CDR3 runs 14 residues. The DNA for the CDR3 is TGTGCCAGCAGCTTAGCGGGGGGCCTATACGAGCAGTACTTC. It codes for CASSLAGGLYEQYF.